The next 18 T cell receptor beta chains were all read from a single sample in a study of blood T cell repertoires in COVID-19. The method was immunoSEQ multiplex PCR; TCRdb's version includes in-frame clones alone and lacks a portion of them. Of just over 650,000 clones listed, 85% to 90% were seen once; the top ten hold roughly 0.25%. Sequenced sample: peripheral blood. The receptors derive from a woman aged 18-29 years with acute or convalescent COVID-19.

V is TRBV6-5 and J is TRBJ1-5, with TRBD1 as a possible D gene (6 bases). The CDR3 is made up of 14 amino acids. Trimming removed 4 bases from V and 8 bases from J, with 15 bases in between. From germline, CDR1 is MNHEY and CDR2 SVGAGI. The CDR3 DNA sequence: TGTGCCAGCAGTTCCACAGGGTTCCTAAAGCCCCAGCATTTT. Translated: CASSSTGFLKPQHF.

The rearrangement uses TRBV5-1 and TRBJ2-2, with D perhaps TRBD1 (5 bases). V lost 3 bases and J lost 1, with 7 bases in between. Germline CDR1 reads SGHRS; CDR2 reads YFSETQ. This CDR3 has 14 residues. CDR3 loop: CASSSTGNTGELFF. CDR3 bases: TGCGCCAGCAGCTCCACAGGGAACACCGGGGAGCTGTTTTTT.

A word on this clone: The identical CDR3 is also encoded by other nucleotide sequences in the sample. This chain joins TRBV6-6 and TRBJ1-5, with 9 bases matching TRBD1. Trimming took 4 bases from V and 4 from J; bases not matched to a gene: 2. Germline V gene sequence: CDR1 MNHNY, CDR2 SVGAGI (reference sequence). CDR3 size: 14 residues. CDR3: CASSFGTGNQPQHF. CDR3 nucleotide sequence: TGTGCCAGCAGTTTTGGGACAGGGAATCAGCCCCAGCATTTT.

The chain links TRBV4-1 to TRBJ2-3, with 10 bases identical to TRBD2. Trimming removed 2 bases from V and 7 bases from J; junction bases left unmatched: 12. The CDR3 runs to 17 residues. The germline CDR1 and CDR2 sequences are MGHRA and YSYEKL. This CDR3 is CASSQSPLGLAENTQYF. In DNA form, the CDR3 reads TGCGCCAGCAGCCAAAGCCCCCTCGGACTAGCGGAAAATACGCAGTATTTT.

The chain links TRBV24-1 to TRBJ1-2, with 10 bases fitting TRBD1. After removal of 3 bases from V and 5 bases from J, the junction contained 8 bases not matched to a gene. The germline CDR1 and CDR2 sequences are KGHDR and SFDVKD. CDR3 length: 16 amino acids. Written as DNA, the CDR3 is TGTGCCACCAGTGATGCGGTGGGGGGACAGGGGTATGGCTACACCTTC. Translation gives CATSDAVGGQGYGYTF.

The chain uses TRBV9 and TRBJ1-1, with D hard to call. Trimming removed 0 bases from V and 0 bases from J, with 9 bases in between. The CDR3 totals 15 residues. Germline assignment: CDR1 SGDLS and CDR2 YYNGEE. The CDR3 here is CASSVENSLNTEAFF. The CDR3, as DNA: TGTGCCAGCAGCGTAGAGAACTCGTTGAACACTGAAGCTTTCTTT.

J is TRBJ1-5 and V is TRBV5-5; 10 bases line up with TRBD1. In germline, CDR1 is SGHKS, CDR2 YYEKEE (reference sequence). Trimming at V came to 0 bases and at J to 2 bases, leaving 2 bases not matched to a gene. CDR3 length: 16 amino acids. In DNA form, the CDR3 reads TGTGCCAGCAGCTTGGCCGGGACAGGGGGCAATCAGCCCCAGCATTTT. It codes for CASSLAGTGGNQPQHF.

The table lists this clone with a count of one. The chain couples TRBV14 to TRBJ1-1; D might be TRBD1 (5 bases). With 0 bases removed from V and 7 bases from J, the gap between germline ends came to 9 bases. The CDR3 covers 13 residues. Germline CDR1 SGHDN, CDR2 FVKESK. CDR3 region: CASSQDRGGEAFF. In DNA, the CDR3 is TGTGCCAGCAGCCAAGATCGGGGGGGTGAAGCTTTCTTT.

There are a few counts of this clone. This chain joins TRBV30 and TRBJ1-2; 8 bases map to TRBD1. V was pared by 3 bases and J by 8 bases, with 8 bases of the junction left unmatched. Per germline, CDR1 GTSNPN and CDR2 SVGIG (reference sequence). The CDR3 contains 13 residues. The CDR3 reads CAWRWQGADGYTF. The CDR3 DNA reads TGTGCCTGGAGATGGCAGGGGGCAGACGGCTACACCTTC.

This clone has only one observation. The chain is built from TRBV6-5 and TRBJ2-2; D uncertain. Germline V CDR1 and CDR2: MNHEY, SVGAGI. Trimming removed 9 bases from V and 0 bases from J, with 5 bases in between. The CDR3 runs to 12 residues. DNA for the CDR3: TGTGCCAGTCACTCGAACACCGGGGAGCTGTTTTTT. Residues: CASHSNTGELFF.

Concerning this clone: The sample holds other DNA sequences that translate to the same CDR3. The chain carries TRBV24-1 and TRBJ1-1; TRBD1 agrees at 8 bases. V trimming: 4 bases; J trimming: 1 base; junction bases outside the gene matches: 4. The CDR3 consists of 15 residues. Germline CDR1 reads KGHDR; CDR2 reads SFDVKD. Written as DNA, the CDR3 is TGTGCCACCAGTGACCCCAGGGGGCCGAACACTGAAGCTTTCTTT. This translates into CATSDPRGPNTEAFF.

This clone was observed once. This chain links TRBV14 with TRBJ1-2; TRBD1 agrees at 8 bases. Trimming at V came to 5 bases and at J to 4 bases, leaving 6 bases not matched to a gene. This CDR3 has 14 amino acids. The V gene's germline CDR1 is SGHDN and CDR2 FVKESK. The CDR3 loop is CASSVGQGSYGYTF. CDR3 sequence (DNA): TGTGCCAGCAGCGTTGGACAGGGATCCTATGGCTACACCTTC.

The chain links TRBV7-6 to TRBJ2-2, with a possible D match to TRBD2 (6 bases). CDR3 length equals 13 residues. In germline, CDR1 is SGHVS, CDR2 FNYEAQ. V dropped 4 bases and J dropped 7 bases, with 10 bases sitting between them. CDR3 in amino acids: CASSSQEGGELFF. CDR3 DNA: TGTGCCAGCAGCTCTCAGGAGGGCGGGGAGCTGTTTTTT.

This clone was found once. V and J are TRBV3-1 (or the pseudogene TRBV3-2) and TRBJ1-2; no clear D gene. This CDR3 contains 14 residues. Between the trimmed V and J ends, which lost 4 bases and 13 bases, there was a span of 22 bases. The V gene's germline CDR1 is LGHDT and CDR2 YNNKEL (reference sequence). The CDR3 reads CASSPADAPEGGTF. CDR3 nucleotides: TGTGCCAGCAGCCCAGCAGACGCCCCCGAGGGCGGCACCTTC.

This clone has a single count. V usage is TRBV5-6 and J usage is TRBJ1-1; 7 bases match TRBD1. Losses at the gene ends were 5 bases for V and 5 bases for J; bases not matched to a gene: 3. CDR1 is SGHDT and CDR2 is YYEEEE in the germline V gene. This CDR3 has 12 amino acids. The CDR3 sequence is CASRGGLTEAFF. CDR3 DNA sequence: TGTGCCAGCAGAGGGGGCCTAACTGAAGCTTTCTTT.

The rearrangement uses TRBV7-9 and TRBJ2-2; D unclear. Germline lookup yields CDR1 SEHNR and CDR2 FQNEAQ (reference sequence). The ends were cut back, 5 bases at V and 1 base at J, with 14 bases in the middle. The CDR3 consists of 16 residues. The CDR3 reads CASSPRDSWNTGELFF. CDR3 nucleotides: TGTGCCAGCAGCCCCCGTGATAGCTGGAACACCGGGGAGCTGTTTTTT.

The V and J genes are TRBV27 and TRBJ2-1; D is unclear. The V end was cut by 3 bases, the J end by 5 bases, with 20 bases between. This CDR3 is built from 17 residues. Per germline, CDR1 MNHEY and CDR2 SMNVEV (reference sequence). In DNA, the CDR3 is TGTGCCAGCAGTTTCCGCCCTGGTACCATCACTAACAATGAGCAGTTCTTC. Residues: CASSFRPGTITNNEQFF.

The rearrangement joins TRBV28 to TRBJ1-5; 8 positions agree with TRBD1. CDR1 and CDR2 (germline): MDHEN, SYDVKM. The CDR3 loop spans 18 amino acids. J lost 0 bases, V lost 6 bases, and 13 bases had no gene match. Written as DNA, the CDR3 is TGTGCCAGCAGGGGGGGGGTTGGACAGGGATTTAGCAATCAGCCCCAGCATTTT. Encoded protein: CASRGGVGQGFSNQPQHF.